These 5 T cell receptor beta chains were sequenced from one sample in a study of radiotherapy plus CTLA-4 blockade in lung cancer. Using immunoSEQ multiplex PCR, the repertoire was profiled, and TCRdb retains in-frame clones only, with some absent. The table has around 38,000 clones, approximately 86% seen once. Material: peripheral blood, obtained from a patient treated with radiotherapy plus ipilimumab. These receptor sequences come from a human donor with non-small cell lung cancer whose response to radiotherapy plus ipilimumab could not be evaluated.

This CDR3 is CASSLWISGGYNEQFF. The CDR3 bases are TGTGCCAGCAGCTTGTGGATTAGCGGGGGATACAATGAGCAGTTCTTC. The chain links TRBV5-8 to TRBJ2-1; 9 nucleotides match TRBD2. CDR3 length: 16 residues. The V segment lost 1 base and the J segment 4 bases; nucleotides outside the gene matches: 6. Germline V gives CDR1 SGHTS, CDR2 YDEGEE.

The rearrangement joins TRBV28 to TRBJ1-3; D ambiguous. CDR1 is MDHEN and CDR2 is SYDVKM in the germline V gene. The ends were cut back, 6 bases at V and 1 base at J, with 10 bases in the middle. The CDR3 contains 14 residues. This CDR3 reads CASSPPGSGNTIYF. CDR3 coding DNA: TGTGCCAGCAGCCCCCCGGGGTCTGGAAACACCATATATTTT. The full variable domain, in which reference TRBV28 and TRBJ1-3 provide the parts outside the CDR3, is DVKVTQSSRYLVKRTGEKVFLECVQDMDHENMFWYRQDPGLGLRLIYFSYDVKMKEKGDIPEGYSVSREKKERFSLILESASTNQTSMYLCASSPPGSGNTIYFGEGSWLTVV.

The V call is TRBV27, the J call TRBJ1-4, with a weak D call TRBD1 (6 bases). The CDR3 covers 16 residues. The ends were cut back, 0 bases at V and 5 bases at J, with 13 bases in the middle. CDR1 and CDR2 (germline): MNHEY, SMNVEV (reference sequence). CDR3 coding DNA: TGTGCCAGCAGTTTATCGAACTACAGGGACAATGAAAAACTGTTTTTT. Translating it yields CASSLSNYRDNEKLFF.

The chain combines TRBV7-8 with TRBJ2-1; weak D call: TRBD1 (6 bases). Germline loops: CDR1 SGHVS, CDR2 FQNEAQ. The CDR3 extends over 13 amino acids. V was trimmed by 9 bases and J by 9 bases, leaving 18 bases between them. CDR3 loop: CASTPAGVGEQFF. CDR3 bases: TGTGCCAGTACCCCCGCAGGGGTTGGTGAGCAGTTCTTC.

This chain links TRBV7-3 with TRBJ2-1, with 7 positions matching TRBD2. Trimming at V came to 2 bases and at J to 0 bases, leaving 10 bases not matched to a gene. This CDR3 has 18 amino acids. Germline CDR1 and CDR2: SGHTA and FQGTGA. The CDR3 sequence is CASSLSNQAGLSYNEQFF. Written as DNA, the CDR3 is TGTGCCAGCAGCTTATCGAATCAAGCGGGGCTCTCCTACAATGAGCAGTTCTTC.